The 8 T cell receptor beta chains presented below share a single source sample, sequenced in a study of T cell responses to AZD1222 COVID-19 vaccine. The protocol was immunoSEQ multiplex PCR, while the TCRdb copy is restricted to in-frame clones and leaves out a portion. Here the sample spans just over 70,000 clones, about 85% being singletons. The sequences come from peripheral blood, collected on day 0 of AZD1222 vaccination. The receptors were sampled from an adult in good health.

The chain recombines TRBV29-1 with TRBJ1-2; 8 bases align to TRBD1. Germline CDR1 reads SQVTM; CDR2 reads ANQGSEA. The CDR3 consists of 12 residues. Trimming took 3 bases from V and 7 from J; bases not matched to a gene: 4. The CDR3 bases are TGCAGCGTTGAGACAGGGGTAGGTGGCTACACCTTC. Translation: CSVETGVGGYTF.

The V and J genes are TRBV6-5 and TRBJ2-7; TRBD1 agrees at 10 bases. The germline gives CDR1 MNHEY, CDR2 SVGAGI. V gave up 8 bases and J gave up 2 bases; unmatched junction bases: 6. The CDR3 is 14 amino acids. CDR3 DNA: TGTGCCAGCCTCGGGACAGGGGCTACCTACGAGCAGTACTTC. Translated, it gives CASLGTGATYEQYF.

This chain connects TRBV5-4 to TRBJ2-3; 7 nucleotides align to TRBD1. J lost 4 bases, V lost 0 bases, and 5 bases had no gene match. The CDR3 is made up of 15 amino acids. The germline CDR1 and CDR2 sequences are SGHNT and YYREEE (reference sequence). DNA for the CDR3: TGTGCCAGCAGCTTGGGGACAGGAAACGCAGATACGCAGTATTTT. It encodes CASSLGTGNADTQYF.

J is TRBJ1-2 and V is TRBV19, with D uncertain. This CDR3 is 15 amino acids long. The V end was cut by 2 bases, the J end by 2 bases, with 12 bases between. Germline CDR1 and CDR2: LNHDA and SQIVND (reference sequence). The CDR3 reads CASSIQSANNYGYTF. The CDR3 DNA sequence: TGTGCCAGTAGTATACAATCTGCTAACAACTATGGCTACACCTTC. The full variable domain, its missing parts supplied by reference TRBV19 and TRBJ1-2, is DGGITQSPKYLFRKEGQNVTLSCEQNLNHDAMYWYRQDPGQGLRLIYYSQIVNDFQKGDIAEGYSVSREKKESFPLTVTSAQKNPTAFYLCASSIQSANNYGYTFGSGTRLTVV.

The chain combines TRBV24-1 with TRBJ2-3, with D possibly matching TRBD2 (5 bases). Germline CDR1 reads KGHDR; CDR2 reads SFDVKD. V lost 4 bases and J 6 bases, leaving 13 bases between the germline ends. The CDR3 spans 14 residues. The CDR3 protein is CATSDSIGGDTQYF. In DNA form, the CDR3 reads TGTGCCACCAGTGACTCAATCGGCGGGGATACGCAGTATTTT.

The chain recombines TRBV29-1 with TRBJ1-3; a possible D gene is TRBD1 (5 bases). V was cut by 4 bases and J by 4 bases, with 8 bases left in between. This CDR3 region has 12 residues. Germline V gene sequence: CDR1 SQVTM, CDR2 ANQGSEA. CDR3 coding DNA: TGCAGCGTTGCAGGGATCGGAAACACCATATATTTT. This translates into CSVAGIGNTIYF.

The chain combines TRBV5-6 with TRBJ1-5; TRBD1 matches 10 bases. Germline lookup yields CDR1 SGHDT and CDR2 YYEEEE. Trimming cost V 0 bases and J 7 bases; bases outside gene matches: 7. The CDR3 runs 16 residues. The CDR3 region is CASSLGDRGGRQPQHF. CDR3 nucleotides: TGTGCCAGCAGCTTGGGGGACAGGGGCGGAAGGCAGCCCCAGCATTTT. The whole variable domain, filled in from reference TRBV5-6 and TRBJ1-5, reads DAGVTQSPTHLIKTRGQQVTLRCSPKSGHDTVSWYQQALGQGPQFIFQYYEEEERQRGNFPDRFSGHQFPNYSSELNVNALLLGDSALYLCASSLGDRGGRQPQHFGDGTRLSIL.

This clone has just one count. The chain employs TRBV11-2 and TRBJ2-4; D is possibly TRBD2 (6 bases). The CDR3 covers 11 residues. Germline V gene data show CDR1 as SGHAT and CDR2 as FQNNGV. Trimming left V 6 bases short and J 13 bases short, with 13 bases between. For the CDR3, the DNA is TGTGCCAGCAGGGGAGGACTTCTACAGTACTTC. Amino acid sequence: CASRGGLLQYF.